Below, 17 T cell receptor beta chains from the same sample are listed, as sequenced in a study of OX40 agonist ivuxolimab in advanced cancers. Sequencing was performed with immunoSEQ multiplex PCR; in TCRdb, only in-frame clones are kept and a portion is missing. The table has roughly 53,000 clones, roughly 92% seen once. The material sequenced was CD4+ or CD8+ T cells sorted from blood, taken in a trial of the OX40 agonist ivuxolimab. These receptors were collected from an adult with an advanced solid tumor such as melanoma, head and neck, liver or kidney cancer.

The rearrangement links TRBV15 to TRBJ2-7; D not certain. Per the germline V gene, CDR1 is LNHNV and CDR2 is YYDKDF (reference sequence). V dropped 1 base and J dropped 6 bases, with 25 bases sitting between them. The CDR3 length is 18 residues. DNA of the CDR3: TGTGCCACCAGCAGAGTGGAACCTATTCGATATCAGGTTTTCGAGCAGTACTTC. Amino acid sequence: CATSRVEPIRYQVFEQYF.

The chain links TRBV4-1 to TRBJ2-7; D is uncertain. Germline values: CDR1 MGHRA, CDR2 YSYEKL. The CDR3 contains 14 residues. Trimming removed 1 base from V and 2 bases from J, with 9 bases in between. In DNA form, the CDR3 reads TGCGCCAGCAGCCAAGGGCCCCACGCCTACGAGCAGTACTTC. Encoded protein: CASSQGPHAYEQYF.

CDR3 sequence (DNA): TGTGCCAGTAGTATAGACAGGGGGGACTACGAGCAGTACTTC. This gives the protein CASSIDRGDYEQYF. The V gene is TRBV19, the J gene TRBJ2-7; TRBD1 might be the D (7 bases). The germline V and J ends were trimmed by 0 bases and 3 bases, with 9 bases remaining between them. The CDR3 is made up of 14 amino acids. Per the germline V gene, CDR1 is LNHDA and CDR2 is SQIVND (reference sequence).

Comments on this clone: Other DNA sequences in this sample translate to the same CDR3. The genes are TRBV6-5 and TRBJ2-7; D is perhaps TRBD2 (7 bases). V lost 11 bases to trimming and J lost 0 bases, with 14 bases between them. The CDR3 is 13 amino acids. CDR1 and CDR2 from the germline V gene are MNHEY and SVGAGI. CDR3 nucleotide sequence: TGTGCCGTGGAGGGGGGGAACTCCTACGAGCAGTACTTC. Its protein is CAVEGGNSYEQYF.

This clone appeared once. The rearrangement joins TRBV29-1 to TRBJ2-2, with TRBD1 matching 9 bases. Germline V gene sequence: CDR1 SQVTM, CDR2 ANQGSEA. The junction had 6 bases not matched to a gene; V was cut back by 5 bases and J by 5 bases. This CDR3 region has 14 residues. This chain's CDR3 is CSVTGQGLTGELFF. The CDR3 DNA reads as TGCAGCGTTACGGGACAGGGTCTGACCGGGGAGCTGTTTTTT.

The chain has TRBV6-1 and TRBJ2-1; the match to TRBD1 covers 9 bases. V lost 9 bases, J lost 5 bases, and 2 bases stayed unmatched. CDR3 size: 12 residues. Germline V lookup: CDR1 MNHNS, CDR2 SASEGT. CDR3 bases: TGTGCCAGGGGACAGGGTAACAATGAGCAGTTCTTC. Protein product: CARGQGNNEQFF.

The rearrangement links TRBV27 to TRBJ2-7; D gene ambiguous. Germline values: CDR1 MNHEY, CDR2 SMNVEV (reference sequence). This CDR3 has 15 residues. Trimming removed 0 bases at V and 2 bases at J, with 11 bases between. CDR3 sequence: CASSLSVTNTYEQYF. CDR3 nucleotides: TGTGCCAGCAGTTTATCGGTGACAAATACCTACGAGCAGTACTTC.

This sequence joins TRBV5-4 and TRBJ2-7, with D possibly being TRBD1 (5 bases). The CDR3 runs to 14 residues. V dropped 0 bases and J dropped 3 bases, with 10 bases sitting between them. Germline V gene sequence: CDR1 SGHNT, CDR2 YYREEE (reference sequence). Here the CDR3 reads CASSLEGIDYEQYF. The CDR3 region has the DNA TGTGCCAGCAGCTTGGAGGGGATCGACTACGAGCAGTACTTC.

The chain uses TRBV4-2 and TRBJ2-5; 9 nucleotides line up with TRBD2. The CDR3 runs to 17 residues. After removal of 1 base from V and 0 bases from J, the junction contained 6 bases not matched to a gene. CDR1 and CDR2 from the germline V gene are LGHNA and YNFKEQ. Written as DNA, the CDR3 is TGTGCCAGCAGCCAAGGCGGGAGCGGGGGGTACCAAGAGACCCAGTACTTC. Translating it yields CASSQGGSGGYQETQYF.

A single count supports this clone. The chain combines TRBV9 with TRBJ2-7; D is perhaps TRBD2 (5 bases). Trimming pared 3 bases from V and 3 bases from J, leaving 19 bases between. Germline CDR1 is SGDLS and CDR2 is YYNGEE. This CDR3 contains 16 residues. The CDR3 DNA sequence: TGTGCCAGCAGCGGAGGGCACGAGACACCATACTACGAGCAGTACTTC. Translating gives CASSGGHETPYYEQYF.

This clone came up once. The genes are TRBV9 and TRBJ2-3, with D tentatively TRBD2 (5 bases). The CDR3 totals 17 residues. Trimming removed 4 bases at V and 2 bases at J, with 20 bases between. Per germline, CDR1 SGDLS and CDR2 YYNGEE. CDR3 bases: TGTGCCAGCAGCCCCCGGGGATTCGGCGGGTTCACAGATACGCAGTATTTT. Its translation: CASSPRGFGGFTDTQYF.

The chain employs TRBV7-9 and TRBJ2-2; perhaps TRBD2 as D (6 bases). V was cut by 4 bases and J by 0 bases, with 12 bases left in between. CDR3 size: 16 residues. The germline CDR1 and CDR2 sequences are SEHNR and FQNEAQ (reference sequence). CDR3 region: CASSYGGGANTGELFF. Here the CDR3 DNA reads TGTGCCAGCAGCTACGGGGGAGGCGCGAACACCGGGGAGCTGTTTTTT.

This clone showed up just once. The rearrangement uses TRBV21-1 and TRBJ2-3; TRBD2 is the table's D call and was not checked against the DNA. TRBV21-1 is marked as a pseudogene. The CDR3 totals 13 residues. CDR3 in amino acids: CASSPSAKDTQYF. DNA of the CDR3: TGTGCCAGCAGCCCTAGCGCCAAGGATACGCAGTATTTT.

V usage is TRBV4-1 and J usage is TRBJ2-7; D remains unclear. V lost 0 bases and J lost 3, with 12 bases in between. The CDR3 is made up of 15 amino acids. The V gene's germline CDR1 is MGHRA and CDR2 YSYEKL. In nucleotides, the CDR3 is TGCGCCAGCAGCCAAGATTGGGCAGGCGGCTACGAGCAGTACTTC. Residues: CASSQDWAGGYEQYF.

This clone occurred once. The chain combines TRBV5-5 with TRBJ1-4; 7 nucleotides agree with TRBD1. The V and J ends lost 0 bases and 7 bases, in that order; junction bases with no gene match: 6. The CDR3 runs 15 residues. Germline V gene lookup returns CDR1 SGHKS and CDR2 YYEKEE (reference sequence). The CDR3 sequence: CASSLGGGLGEKLFF. The CDR3, as DNA: TGTGCCAGCAGCTTGGGAGGGGGCCTAGGTGAAAAACTGTTTTTT.

The chain links TRBV5-1 to TRBJ2-7, with D hard to call. Trimming cost V 3 bases and J 2 bases, with 9 bases left between them. The CDR3 spans 13 residues. Per germline, CDR1 SGHRS and CDR2 YFSETQ. CDR3 region: CASSWAEAYEQYF. For the CDR3, the DNA is TGCGCCAGCAGCTGGGCAGAGGCCTACGAGCAGTACTTC.

This chain joins TRBV20-1 and TRBJ2-1; 8 bases are shared with TRBD2. Germline CDR1 DFQATT, CDR2 SNEGSKA (reference sequence). After removal of 6 bases from V and 9 bases from J, the junction contained 4 bases not matched to a gene. The CDR3 consists of 11 residues. The CDR3 reads CSAPGLAEQFF. CDR3 DNA sequence: TGCAGTGCGCCCGGACTAGCTGAGCAGTTCTTC.